What follows is one TCR beta chain and its context. Germline assignment: CDR1 MGHRA and CDR2 YSYEKL. CDR3 length: 13 residues. V was clipped by 4 bases and J by 7 bases, with 11 bases between them. The data are from a study of T cell responses to AZD1222 COVID-19 vaccine. Assay: immunoSEQ multiplex PCR; the TCRdb copy retains only in-frame clones and omits some. The profile shows more than 150,000 clones, 90% of them singletons. This sequence originates from an adult in good health. The sequencing here drew on peripheral blood, taken on day 0 of AZD1222 vaccination. The chain links TRBV4-1 to TRBJ1-5, with D unclear. The CDR3 DNA reads as TGCGCCAGCAGCCTCCCCCAAGGACAGCCCCAGCATTTT. Its protein product is CASSLPQGQPQHF.